This TCR beta chain was identified during a study of T cell repertoires in cytomegalovirus infection. Study context: Public TCR beta signatures provided an indication of both CMV infection and a matching HLA type.

Germline CDR1 and CDR2: MDHEN and SYDVKM. The CDR3 length is 16 residues. V shed 2 bases, J shed 5 bases, and the junction held 5 bases outside the gene matches. TCRdb independently ran MiXCR on the reads; one entry per CDR3 protein. The data contain roughly 600,000 distinct CDR3 sequences, approximately 25% of them singletons. A remark on this clonotype: Its specificity is not known.

Findings of the study overall: Accumulated public TCR beta family frequency recognized individuals carrying CMV together with the relevant HLA. The ex vivo response was dominated by HLA-C-restricted CMV-specific TCR beta clonotypes.

This sequence originates from a human donor in good health (CMV status not recorded). Some clones in this sample may be carry-over from other donors' samples. The chain employs TRBV28 and TRBJ2-2, with 10 bases matching TRBD1. The sequencing input was CD8+ T cells from PBMCs. The CDR3 DNA reads as TGTGCCAGCAGTTTACCGCGGACAGGGGGAACCGGGGAGCTGTTTTTT. It translates to CASSLPRTGGTGELFF.